The subject of this entry is one T cell receptor (beta chain). The antigen remains undetermined. The CDR3 has 11 residues. V lost 7 bases and J lost 6, with 9 bases in between. Germline loops: CDR1 DFQATT, CDR2 SNEGSKA (reference sequence). These data come from a study of cytomegalovirus exposure and HLA in healthy donors. At the level of the study: The approximately 710 first-cohort repertoires and the approximately 110 validation repertoires shared the same platform, a later analysis reported.

Overall study results and limits: Rare TCR sequences predominated, though certain public TCRs were found in many donors. Specificity for CMV antigens was confirmed in vitro for a few of the CMV-associated chains. With high specificity and sensitivity, the classifier reportedly diagnosed cytomegalovirus status.

Data came from immunoSEQ multiplex PCR; TCRdb stores just in-frame clones and leaves some out. The sample holds about 88,000 clones, roughly 83% seen once. The sequence was obtained from a woman aged 18-30 years in good health and CMV-seropositive. Sequenced material: PBMCs. The genes are TRBV20-1 and TRBJ1-4; unclear D gene. CDR3 loop: CSGGRDEKLFF. The CDR3 coding sequence is TGCAGTGGAGGGAGGGATGAAAAACTGTTTTTT.